This TCR beta chain was profiled in a study of regulatory T cells in long-lasting Graves disease. Study-wide findings and caveats: Shared public clonotypes totalled about 2,700 in persistent patients, compared with just under 1,000 in new patients.

Regarding time point: newly diagnosed GD, antithyroid drugs for less than 3 months. The TCR library used RNA extracted from PBMCs. HTBI primers from iRepertoire and Arm-PCR of CDR3 regions yielded the TCR beta libraries. TCRdb used MiXCR to reprocess the multiplex PCR reads, holding one entry per CDR3 protein. The sample yields hundreds of thousands of distinct CDR3 sequences, about 15% seen once. This clonotype came up many times. Its antigen is currently unknown. The germline gives CDR1 SGHNT, CDR2 YENEEA. The trim removed 5 bases at V and 3 bases at J, leaving 6 bases unmatched. The CDR3 has 16 residues. This same sample was also part of a study on T cells in Graves' hyperthyroidism and ophthalmopathy. According to that study: Within blood appeared most thyroid clonotypes that had expanded above 0.001.

This chain links TRBV11-3 with TRBJ2-1; TRBD2 agrees at 11 bases. The receptor comes from a woman between 35 and 50 years old with Graves disease. The sample consisted of peripheral blood mononuclear cells (PBMCs), taken at new diagnosis, from a patient treated with antithyroid drugs. Here the CDR3 reads CASSGPGLAVYNEQFF. DNA for the CDR3: TGTGCCAGCAGCGGTCCGGGACTAGCGGTCTACAATGAGCAGTTCTTC.